The clone carrying this T cell receptor (beta chain) was found a few times. Its antigen is still unknown. This library used around 400 ng RNA and molecular barcoded adaptors spanning alpha/delta and beta/gamma chains. TCRdb re-called the reads with MiXCR, one entry per CDR3 protein. The table includes 37,000 or so distinct CDR3 sequences, approximately 13% detected once. The data derive from a study of read filtering for tumor transcriptome and immune sequencing. About the research overall: Transcriptome libraries were built from DNase-treated RNA. The study, taken as a whole, reports: Sorted CD138-negative bone marrow cells were not purified T cells. Even smaller IR-seq throughput identified most shared clonotypes.

CDR1 and CDR2 (germline): SEHNR, FQNEAQ (reference sequence). This CDR3 comprises 12 residues. V was shortened by 6 bases and J by 7 bases, with 12 bases between the two germline ends. The sample was a population of CD138-negative cells sorted from bone marrow. This rearrangement joins TRBV7-9 to TRBJ1-2; no definite D call. This TCR was recovered from a donor at least 40 years old with multiple myeloma. For the CDR3, the DNA is TGTGCCAGCAGGCCGAGCTCGCTTGGCTACACCTTC. Amino acid sequence: CASRPSSLGYTF.